The clone carrying this T cell receptor (beta chain) appeared many times. The ends were cut back, 7 bases at V and 3 bases at J, with 15 bases in the middle. This CDR3 has 13 amino acids. The germline CDR1 and CDR2 sequences are DFQATT and SNEGSKA (reference sequence). Amplification of the TCR beta CDR3 (from genomic DNA) was done by two-round multiplex PCR. Amplification during the initial PCR round employed primers specific to each TRBV and TRBJ gene. TCRdb independently ran MiXCR on the multiplex PCR reads; one entry per CDR3 protein. The table shows roughly 25,000 distinct CDR3 sequences, with around 30% occurring only once. The source of the sample is a study of prognosis after radiotherapy for stage I lung cancer.

Here the sequenced sample was PBMCs, taken before or after stereotactic body radiation therapy (not recorded which). This sequence joins TRBV20-1 and TRBJ2-5; TRBD2 might be the D (7 bases). The sequence was obtained from a donor over 45 with non-small cell lung cancer. Here the CDR3 DNA reads TGCAGTGTCAACCGGGGGGCAAAAGAGACCCAGTACTTC. Its protein product is CSVNRGAKETQYF.